A single sample gave rise to the 8 T cell receptor beta chains below, sequenced in a study of T cell changes during pregnancy in multiple sclerosis. Assay: immunoSEQ multiplex PCR; the TCRdb copy retains only in-frame clones and omits some. The table lists roughly 32,000 clones, about 90% of them singletons. The material sequenced was CD8+ T cells from peripheral blood mononuclear cells, taken in the third trimester of pregnancy. These receptor sequences come from a female donor with multiple sclerosis, enrolled in a pregnancy study.

This chain joins TRBV5-1 and TRBJ2-5; 8 bases match TRBD2. The CDR3 has 17 residues. Germline trimming cut 7 bases from V and 2 bases from J; bases unmatched to any gene: 16. Looked up from germline, CDR1 is SGHRS and CDR2 is YFSETQ. CDR3 coding DNA: TGCGCCAGCCGGGGAGAGGGTGAGCTAGCGGGTCAAGAGACCCAGTACTTC. Translated: CASRGEGELAGQETQYF.

The chain uses TRBV27 and TRBJ2-1; D possibly corresponds to TRBD2 (6 bases). Germline V gives CDR1 MNHEY, CDR2 SMNVEV (reference sequence). Trimming took 5 bases from V and 3 from J, leaving 23 bases between them. CDR3 size: 18 residues. CDR3 loop: CASSKSGGSSPNYNEQFF. As DNA, the CDR3 is TGTGCCAGCAGTAAAAGTGGAGGGTCTAGCCCTAACTACAATGAGCAGTTCTTC.

The J gene is TRBJ1-2, the V gene TRBV29-1; D is unresolved. This CDR3 has 10 amino acids. The V gene lost 4 bases and the J gene lost 7 bases, with 7 bases spanning the gap. CDR1 SQVTM and CDR2 ANQGSEA come from the germline V gene. CDR3 nucleotides: TGCAGCGTTGGAGGGAGTGGCTACACCTTC. Its translation is CSVGGSGYTF. Supplemented by reference TRBV29-1 and TRBJ1-2, the full variable domain reads SAVISQKPSRDICQRGTSLTIQCQVDSQVTMMFWYRQQPGQSLTLIATANQGSEATYESGFVIDKFPISRPNLTFSTLTVSNMSPEDSSIYLCSVGGSGYTFGSGTRLTVV.

This chain uses TRBV9 with TRBJ2-2, with D maybe TRBD1 (5 bases). V was clipped by 4 bases and J by 4 bases, with 8 bases between them. The CDR3 sequence is 13 residues long. Germline V gene lookup returns CDR1 SGDLS and CDR2 YYNGEE. CDR3 nucleotide sequence: TGTGCCAGCAGCTTAGGGGCCACCGGGGAGCTGTTTTTT. As protein: CASSLGATGELFF. The entire variable domain, with the rest obtained from reference TRBV9 and TRBJ2-2, is as follows: DSGVTQTPKHLITATGQRVTLRCSPRSGDLSVYWYQQSLDQGLQFLIQYYNGEERAKGNILERFSAQQFPDLHSELNLSSLELGDSALYFCASSLGATGELFFGEGSRLTVL.

The V call is TRBV4-3, the J call TRBJ2-7; 9 nucleotides match TRBD1. Germline assignment: CDR1 LGHNA and CDR2 YSLEER. The CDR3 runs 14 residues. After removal of 5 bases from V and 2 bases from J, the junction contained 4 bases not matched to a gene. CDR3 loop: CASSVGTGPYEQYF. CDR3 nucleotides: TGCGCCAGCAGCGTAGGGACAGGGCCCTACGAGCAGTACTTC.

This clone has only one observation. The rearrangement joins TRBV14 to TRBJ2-2; 10 bases fit TRBD2. The CDR3 has 16 amino acids. Germline trimming cut 2 bases from V and 3 bases from J; bases unmatched to any gene: 3. Germline V gene lookup returns CDR1 SGHDN and CDR2 FVKESK. CDR3: CASSQKGLADTGELFF. The CDR3 DNA reads as TGTGCCAGCAGCCAAAAAGGACTAGCGGACACCGGGGAGCTGTTTTTT.

The J gene is TRBJ1-1, the V gene TRBV9; D gene ambiguous. Germline CDR1 SGDLS, CDR2 YYNGEE. The length of the CDR3 is 16 residues. V lost 3 bases and J lost 3, with 18 bases in between. CDR3 sequence reads: CASSAGAVGMDTEAFF. The CDR3 nucleotides read TGTGCCAGCAGCGCCGGAGCGGTCGGCATGGACACTGAAGCTTTCTTT.

V and J are TRBV10-2 and TRBJ2-1; TRBD2 aligns across 9 bases. The germline V gene encodes CDR1 WSHSY and CDR2 SAAADI. CDR3 length: 16 residues. V trimming: 6 bases; J trimming: 5 bases; junction bases outside the gene matches: 11. The DNA of the CDR3 is TGCGCCAGCAGCTCCCTAGCGGGGTTTATTAACAATGAGCAGTTCTTC. It specifies CASSSLAGFINNEQFF.